This T cell receptor (beta chain) was retrieved from a study of blood T cell repertoires in COVID-19. As for the study in general: The study drew acute and convalescent COVID-19 samples from the United States, Italy and Spain. T cells, B-cell-depleted T cells, or PBMCs provided the cDNA or gDNA that served as material.

Study processing details: Reference gene primer amplification in the assay estimated nucleated cell counts. Profiled with immunoSEQ multiplex PCR; TCRdb holds only in-frame clones, not every one. Clonal size and the V and J genes are those of that table, whereas D and trimming came from the DNA. The sample holds approximately 180,000 clones, around 90% seen once. The germline gives CDR1 LGHDT, CDR2 YNNKEL (reference sequence). V lost 11 bases and J lost 3; bases outside the gene matches: 15. The CDR3 is made up of 16 amino acids. The clonotype originates from a human donor in a cohort sampled during active COVID-19. Material for sequencing was peripheral blood. The J gene is TRBJ2-1, the V gene TRBV3-1 (or the pseudogene TRBV3-2), with TRBD2 matching 8 bases. Written as DNA, the CDR3 is TGTGCCCCCCGCCCGGGACCGGGGGGGGGCTACAATGAGCAGTTCTTC. Its protein is CAPRPGPGGGYNEQFF.